This TCR beta chain originates from a study of blood T cell repertoires in COVID-19. Study information: Acute and convalescent COVID-19 specimens originated in the United States, Italy and Spain. T cells, B-cell-depleted T cells, or PBMCs supplied cDNA or gDNA.

CDR3 length: 13 residues. Germline V CDR1 and CDR2: LGHDT, YNNKEL (reference sequence). V was pared by 1 base and J by 5 bases, with 8 bases between. A note on this clone: Other nucleotide sequences in the sample specify the same CDR3.

Authors' data handling: The authors estimated nucleated cell counts from reference gene primer amplification. Sequenced by immunoSEQ multiplex PCR; TCRdb stores in-frame clones only, minus some. Clonal size and the V and J genes are those of that table, whereas D and trimming came from the DNA. The sample shows 100,000 to 120,000 clones, roughly 79% of them seen only once. This receptor was taken from a woman in her seventies with acute or convalescent COVID-19. Sequencing input: peripheral blood. The V and J genes are TRBV3-1 (or the pseudogene TRBV3-2) and TRBJ1-1; D is uncertain. CDR3 region: CASSQGGGTEAFF. The DNA for the CDR3 is TGTGCCAGCAGCCAAGGAGGTGGAACTGAAGCTTTCTTT.